The clone carrying this TCR beta chain was observed once. Its specificity is unknown. The second PCR ran about 6 to 12 cycles with a sample-barcoded 5' primer and J-beta primers. Using its own MiXCR run on the 5' RACE reads, TCRdb lists one record per CDR3 protein. The sample comprises 550,000 to 700,000 distinct CDR3 sequences, roughly 28% of which are singletons, and 18% rests with the top ten. The authors isolated at least 6 million PBMCs per sample. This sample stems from a study of blood T cells in healthy people across ages. Losses at the gene ends were 0 bases for V and 4 bases for J; bases not matched to a gene: 10. Germline assignment: CDR1 SGHRS and CDR2 YFSETQ. This CDR3 contains 17 residues. Study-wide results and caveats: In older individuals, TCR beta diversity per million T cells was lower, falling roughly linearly with age. The CMV status of each donor remained undetermined, and this could have confounded shifts in expanded clonotypes. Aged donors had fewer naive CD4+ cells and lower diversity than long-lived donors.

The sample was blood. The genes are TRBV5-1 and TRBJ2-3; 8 bases agree with TRBD2. This TCR was recovered from a woman in her 70s in good health. The CDR3 spells CASSLEPAGVGADTQYF. As DNA, the CDR3 is TGCGCCAGCAGCTTGGAGCCAGCGGGGGTAGGGGCAGATACGCAGTATTTT.